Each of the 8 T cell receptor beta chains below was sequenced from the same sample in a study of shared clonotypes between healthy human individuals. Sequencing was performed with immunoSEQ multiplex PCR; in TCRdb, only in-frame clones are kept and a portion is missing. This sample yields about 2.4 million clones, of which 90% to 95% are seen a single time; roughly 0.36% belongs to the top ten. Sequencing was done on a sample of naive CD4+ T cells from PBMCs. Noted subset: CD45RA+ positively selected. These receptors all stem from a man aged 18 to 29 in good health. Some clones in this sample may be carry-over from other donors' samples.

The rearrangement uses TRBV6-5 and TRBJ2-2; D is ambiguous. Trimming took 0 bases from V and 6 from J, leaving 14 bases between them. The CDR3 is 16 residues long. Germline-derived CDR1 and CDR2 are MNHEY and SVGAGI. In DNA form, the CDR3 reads TGTGCCAGCAGTTACTCCCCGAATGGGGTCTCCGGGGAGCTGTTTTTT. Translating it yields CASSYSPNGVSGELFF.

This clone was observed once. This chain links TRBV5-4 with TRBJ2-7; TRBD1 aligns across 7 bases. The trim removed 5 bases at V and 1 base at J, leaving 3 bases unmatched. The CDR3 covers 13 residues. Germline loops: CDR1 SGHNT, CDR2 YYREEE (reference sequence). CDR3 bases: TGTGCCAGCAGGCCAGGGGGATCCTACGAGCAGTACTTC. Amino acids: CASRPGGSYEQYF.

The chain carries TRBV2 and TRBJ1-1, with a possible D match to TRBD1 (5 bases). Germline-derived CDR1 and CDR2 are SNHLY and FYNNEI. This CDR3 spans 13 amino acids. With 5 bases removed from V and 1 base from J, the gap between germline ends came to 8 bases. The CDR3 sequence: CASSRRENTEAFF. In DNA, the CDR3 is TGTGCCAGCAGTCGCAGGGAGAACACTGAAGCTTTCTTT.

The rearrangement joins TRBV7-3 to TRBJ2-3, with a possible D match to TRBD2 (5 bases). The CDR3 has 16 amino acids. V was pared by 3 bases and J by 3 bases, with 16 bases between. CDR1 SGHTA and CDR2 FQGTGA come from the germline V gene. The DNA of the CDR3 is TGTGCCAGCAGCTTTTCAGGTGGAGGTCTAACAGATACGCAGTATTTT. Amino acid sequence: CASSFSGGGLTDTQYF. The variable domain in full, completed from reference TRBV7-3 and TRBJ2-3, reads GAGVSQTPSNKVTEKGKYVELRCDPISGHTALYWYRQSLGQGPEFLIYFQGTGAADDSGLPNDRFFAVRPEGSVSTLKIQRTERGDSAVYLCASSFSGGGLTDTQYFGPGTRLTVL.

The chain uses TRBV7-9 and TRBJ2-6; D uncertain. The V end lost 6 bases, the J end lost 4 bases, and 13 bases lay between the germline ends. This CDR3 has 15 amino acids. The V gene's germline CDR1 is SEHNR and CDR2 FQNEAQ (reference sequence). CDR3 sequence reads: CASREYPSGANVLTF. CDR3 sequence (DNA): TGTGCCAGCAGGGAGTATCCTTCGGGGGCCAACGTCCTGACTTTC.

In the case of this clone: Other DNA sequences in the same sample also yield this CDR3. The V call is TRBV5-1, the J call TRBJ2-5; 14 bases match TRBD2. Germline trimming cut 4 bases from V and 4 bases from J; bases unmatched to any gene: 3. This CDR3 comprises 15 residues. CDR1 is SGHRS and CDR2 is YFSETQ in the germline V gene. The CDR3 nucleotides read TGCGCCAGCAGCCTAGGGACTAGCGGGGGAGAGACCCAGTACTTC. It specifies CASSLGTSGGETQYF. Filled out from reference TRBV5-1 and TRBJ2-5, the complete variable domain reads KAGVTQTPRYLIKTRGQQVTLSCSPISGHRSVSWYQQTPGQGLQFLFEYFSETQRNKGNFPGRFSGRQFSNSRSEMNVSTLELGDSALYLCASSLGTSGGETQYFGPGTRLLVL.

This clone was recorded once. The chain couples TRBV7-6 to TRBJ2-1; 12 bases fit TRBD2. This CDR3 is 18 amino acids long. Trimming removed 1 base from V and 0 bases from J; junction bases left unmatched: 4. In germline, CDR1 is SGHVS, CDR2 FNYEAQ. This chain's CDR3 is CASSLGLAGGSSYNEQFF. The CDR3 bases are TGTGCCAGCAGCTTAGGGCTAGCGGGAGGGAGCTCCTACAATGAGCAGTTCTTC.

The CDR3 DNA reads TGTGCCAGCAGCCGAACGGACAGGGGCCTTGCCTACGAGCAGTACTTC. It is translated as CASSRTDRGLAYEQYF. The rearrangement joins TRBV5-4 to TRBJ2-7; 9 positions agree with TRBD1. V shed 4 bases, J shed 2 bases, and the junction held 10 bases outside the gene matches. Germline CDR1 and CDR2: SGHNT and YYREEE (reference sequence). CDR3 size: 16 residues.